This T cell receptor (beta chain) came from a study of T-cell reconstitution after alpha-beta-depleted transplantation in children. Germline lookup yields CDR1 MNHEY and CDR2 SMNVEV (reference sequence). The V and J ends lost 4 bases and 10 bases respectively, with 18 bases between them. The CDR3 runs 14 residues. Using unique molecular identifiers, the investigators prepared the TCRbeta library. TCRdb re-called the PCR reads through MiXCR, storing one row per CDR3 protein. This sample has hundreds of thousands of distinct CDR3 sequences; around 17% occur once, and the top ten carry 3.3%. This clonotype appeared a few times.

The chain is built from TRBV27 and TRBJ2-3, with D perhaps matching TRBD1 or TRBD2 (5 bases each). This clonotype was sampled from a human donor who donated a stem cell graft to a child with acute lymphoblastic leukemia. Material: PBMCs from the stem cell graft donor, obtained from the stem cell graft. CDR3 sequence (DNA): TGTGCCAGCAGTTCCGGGACGGACCCTAATCCGCAGTATTTT. Translating it yields CASSSGTDPNPQYF.